The next 30 T cell receptor beta chains were all read from a single sample in a study of breast tumors, draining lymph nodes, adjacent tissues. Breast cancer patients provided tissue from their axillary draining lymph nodes. TCRdb re-analysed the multiplex PCR reads in MiXCR, keeping a single row per CDR3 protein. This sample has 150,000 to 200,000 distinct CDR3 sequences, with more than 25% found just once. Sequencing was done on a sample of axillary lymph node tissue. These receptors all come from a female donor with breast cancer. Some clones in this sample may be carry-over from other donors' samples.

The chain couples TRBV9 to TRBJ1-6; 7 bases line up with TRBD1. Germline CDR1 and CDR2: SGDLS and YYNGEE. The CDR3 loop spans 15 amino acids. Trimming took 3 bases from V and 9 from J; bases not matched to a gene: 9. CDR3 region: CASSAKQTGSSPLHF. The CDR3 region has the DNA TGTGCCAGCAGCGCCAAGCAGACAGGGAGTTCACCCCTCCACTTT. Full variable domain (outside the CDR3, taken from reference TRBV9 and TRBJ1-6): DSGVTQTPKHLITATGQRVTLRCSPRSGDLSVYWYQQSLDQGLQFLIQYYNGEERAKGNILERFSAQQFPDLHSELNLSSLELGDSALYFCASSAKQTGSSPLHFGNGTRLTVT.

J is TRBJ2-3 and V is TRBV20-1; possibly TRBD2 for D (6 bases). Trimming pared 2 bases from V and 5 bases from J, leaving 14 bases between. The CDR3 is 14 amino acids. Germline V gene sequence: CDR1 DFQATT, CDR2 SNEGSKA (reference sequence). CDR3 amino acids: CSARLGRGGDTQYF. The CDR3 coding sequence is TGCAGTGCTAGACTCGGGAGAGGCGGAGATACGCAGTATTTT.

The chain uses TRBV9 and TRBJ1-5; TRBD1 is a possible D gene (5 bases). CDR3 size: 15 residues. Germline values: CDR1 SGDLS, CDR2 YYNGEE. V dropped 2 bases and J dropped 7 bases, with 16 bases sitting between them. CDR3 amino acids: CASSVRSGGSQPQHF. CDR3 nucleotide sequence: TGTGCCAGCAGCGTGCGTAGCGGGGGGTCACAGCCCCAGCATTTT.

At least ten counts were recorded for this clonotype. The chain carries TRBV19 and TRBJ1-1; D unclear. The germline V gene encodes CDR1 LNHDA and CDR2 SQIVND (reference sequence). CDR3 length: 11 residues. The V and J ends lost 5 bases and 5 bases respectively, with 6 bases between them. Here the CDR3 reads CASSSRTEAFF. CDR3 sequence (DNA): TGTGCCAGTAGTTCTCGGACTGAAGCTTTCTTT.

This clonotype occurred many times. Here the CDR3 DNA reads TGTGCCAGCAGTCCCCACAGGGTCACAGATACGCAGTATTTT. Protein product: CASSPHRVTDTQYF. The chain couples TRBV2 to TRBJ2-3; D possibly corresponds to TRBD1 (6 bases). The V and J ends lost 5 bases and 2 bases respectively, with 11 bases between them. This CDR3 region has 14 residues. Germline-derived CDR1 and CDR2 are SNHLY and FYNNEI.

This clonotype was seen repeatedly, ten times or more. V gene TRBV5-1 combines with J gene TRBJ2-1; 9 positions agree with TRBD2. Germline V gene data show CDR1 as SGHRS and CDR2 as YFSETQ. Germline trimming cut 6 bases from V and 4 bases from J; bases unmatched to any gene: 5. The CDR3 consists of 14 residues. The CDR3 reads CASTGLATYNEQFF. For the CDR3, the DNA is TGCGCCAGCACCGGACTAGCGACTTACAATGAGCAGTTCTTC.

The chain employs TRBV10-3 and TRBJ1-3, with D unresolved. Germline V gives CDR1 ENHRY, CDR2 SYGVKD. This CDR3 is built from 15 residues. Trimming stripped 2 bases from V and 0 bases from J, with 8 bases between. CDR3 protein: CAISEGNNSGNTIYF. The CDR3 DNA follows: TGTGCCATCAGTGAGGGGAACAACTCTGGAAACACCATATATTTT.

At least ten counts were recorded for this clonotype. The chain is built from TRBV4-1 and TRBJ2-7; maybe TRBD2 (5 bases). V lost 5 bases, J lost 0 bases, and 8 bases lay in between. The germline V gene has CDR1 MGHRA and CDR2 YSYEKL. The CDR3 contains 13 residues. CDR3 in amino acids: CASSLRGSYEQYF. The CDR3 coding sequence is TGCGCCAGCAGCTTACGGGGCTCCTACGAGCAGTACTTC.

This clonotype was detected ten times or more. The gene calls are TRBV2 and TRBJ2-2, with D possibly being TRBD2 (6 bases). Germline CDR1 is SNHLY and CDR2 is FYNNEI. This CDR3 spans 15 amino acids. The V gene lost 6 bases and the J gene lost 2 bases, with 13 bases spanning the gap. The CDR3 bases are TGTGCCAGCAGGGGAGGTACCCTCAACACCGGGGAGCTGTTTTTT. It is translated as CASRGGTLNTGELFF.

As concerns this clonotype: A clone one base away is much larger, so this may be a read error. This chain joins TRBV28 and TRBJ1-6; D remains ambiguous. Between the trimmed V and J ends, which lost 4 bases and 1 base, there was a span of 17 bases. The CDR3 extends over 18 amino acids. Germline CDR1 reads MDHEN; CDR2 reads SYDVKM. The CDR3 here is CASSSEELGRSYNSPLHF. The CDR3 region has the DNA TGTGCCAGCAGTTCAGAAGAGTTGGGGAGATCCTATAATTCACCCCTCCACTTT.

V usage is TRBV29-1 and J usage is TRBJ2-5; 9 positions agree with TRBD1. This CDR3 comprises 14 residues. V lost 2 bases and J lost 5; bases outside the gene matches: 6. CDR1 is SQVTM and CDR2 is ANQGSEA in the germline V gene. The DNA of the CDR3 is TGCAGCGTTGAACGACCGGGACAGGGCGAGACCCAGTACTTC. Its translation is CSVERPGQGETQYF.

This clonotype was observed at least ten times. The chain is built from TRBV12-3 or TRBV12-4 and TRBJ1-3; D is uncertain. The CDR3 sequence is 14 residues long. V lost 2 bases and J 0 bases, leaving 5 bases between the germline ends. The CDR3 protein is CASSLSVSGNTIYF. The CDR3 nucleotides read TGTGCCAGCAGTTTATCAGTCTCTGGAAACACCATATATTTT.

This clonotype has a count of ten or more. This chain joins TRBV29-1 and TRBJ2-1, with 9 bases identical to TRBD2. The CDR3 is made up of 14 amino acids. CDR1 and CDR2 from the germline V gene are SQVTM and ANQGSEA. V was clipped by 5 bases and J by 5 bases; unmatched bases: 7. The CDR3, as DNA: TGCAGCGTTCCCGGAAGACTAGCGGACAATGAGCAGTTCTTC. It specifies CSVPGRLADNEQFF.

In its sample, this clonotype was seen many times. The rearrangement links TRBV2 to TRBJ1-2; D is uncertain. CDR1 is SNHLY and CDR2 is FYNNEI in the germline V gene. Deletions cut 6 bases from V and 0 bases from J, with 11 bases between. There are 14 residues in the CDR3. The CDR3 DNA sequence: TGTGCCAGCAGGACGACAAGAGCTAACTATGGCTACACCTTC. This encodes CASRTTRANYGYTF.

The V call is TRBV19, the J call TRBJ1-6; a weak D match, TRBD1 (6 bases). Per germline, CDR1 LNHDA and CDR2 SQIVND (reference sequence). The CDR3 covers 15 residues. Trimming cost V 4 bases and J 6 bases, with 13 bases left between them. The CDR3 DNA reads as TGTGCCAGTAGTAAGCCAAAGGGGGGTAATTCACCCCTCCACTTT. Translating gives CASSKPKGGNSPLHF.

This clonotype was detected many times. V usage is TRBV7-2 and J usage is TRBJ2-7, with a tentative D call TRBD2 (5 bases). Trimming took off 5 bases at V and 0 bases at J, with 11 bases between the two ends. There are 14 residues in the CDR3. The V gene's germline CDR1 is SGHTA and CDR2 FQGNSA. The CDR3 is CASSDGGYSYEQYF. CDR3 in DNA: TGTGCCAGCAGCGACGGAGGTTACTCCTACGAGCAGTACTTC.

This chain connects TRBV12-3 or TRBV12-4 to TRBJ1-2; D possibly corresponds to TRBD1 (5 bases). V lost 9 bases, J lost 6 bases, and 14 bases lay in between. This CDR3 comprises 12 residues. CDR3 nucleotides: TGTGCCAGTTCGGCAGGGACCGATGGCTACACCTTC. Translated, it gives CASSAGTDGYTF.

This clonotype was observed many times. The chain has TRBV7-3 and TRBJ2-1; D uncertain. Germline-derived CDR1 and CDR2 are SGHTA and FQGTGA. The germline V and J ends were trimmed by 4 bases and 4 bases, with 8 bases remaining between them. This CDR3 region has 13 residues. CDR3 region: CASSSYTYNEQFF. The CDR3, as DNA: TGTGCCAGCAGCTCATACACGTACAATGAGCAGTTCTTC.

In its sample, this clonotype was seen a few times. It may be a read error: a sequence one base away is much more abundant. V is TRBV20-1 and J is TRBJ2-7, with a possible D match to TRBD2 (6 bases). Trimming took off 3 bases at V and 6 bases at J, with 18 bases between the two ends. CDR1 and CDR2 (germline): DFQATT, SNEGSKA (reference sequence). This CDR3 has 14 residues. CDR3 protein: CSAREAEGNREQYF. CDR3 DNA sequence: TGCAGTGCTAGGGAAGCGGAGGGGAATCGCGAGCAGTACTTC.

This clonotype was detected ten times or more. J is TRBJ2-5 and V is TRBV5-1, with TRBD1 matching 9 bases. Germline-derived CDR1 and CDR2 are SGHRS and YFSETQ. The CDR3 contains 14 residues. The V gene end was trimmed by 5 bases and the J gene end by 5 bases; junction bases not matched to a gene: 7. The chain's CDR3 is CASRPGTGMETQYF. DNA of the CDR3: TGCGCCAGCAGGCCCGGGACAGGGATGGAGACCCAGTACTTC.

This clonotype was seen at least ten times. This sequence joins TRBV7-3 and TRBJ2-7; 9 bases align to TRBD2. The trim removed 5 bases at V and 2 bases at J, leaving 10 bases unmatched. CDR3 length: 16 amino acids. The germline gives CDR1 SGHTA, CDR2 FQGTGA. The CDR3: CASSGRTSEAPYEQYF. The CDR3 nucleotides are TGTGCCAGCAGCGGAAGGACTAGCGAGGCACCCTACGAGCAGTACTTC.

The chain combines TRBV5-5 with TRBJ2-5; weak D call: TRBD2 (5 bases). Germline V lookup: CDR1 SGHKS, CDR2 YYEKEE (reference sequence). V was pared by 0 bases and J by 4 bases, with 13 bases between. This CDR3 has 15 amino acids. The CDR3 sequence is CASSLDSASGETQYF. The CDR3 DNA follows: TGTGCCAGCAGCTTGGATAGCGCGAGTGGAGAGACCCAGTACTTC.

The chain is built from TRBV11-2 and TRBJ2-6, with 8 bases identical to TRBD1. The CDR3 is made up of 15 amino acids. V lost 5 bases, J lost 2 bases, and 2 bases stayed unmatched. Germline V CDR1 and CDR2: SGHAT, FQNNGV. CDR3 nucleotides: TGTGCCAGCAGCCCACAGGGGGCTGGGGCCAACGTCCTGACTTTC. Translating it yields CASSPQGAGANVLTF.

J is TRBJ2-5 and V is TRBV5-1; 8 nucleotides agree with TRBD2. Germline V gene lookup returns CDR1 SGHRS and CDR2 YFSETQ. The V gene end was trimmed by 6 bases and the J gene end by 2 bases; junction bases not matched to a gene: 15. The length of the CDR3 is 17 residues. Here the CDR3 DNA reads TGCGCCAGCACTCCTAACGGGGGACTAGGAACACAAGAGACCCAGTACTTC. Encoded protein: CASTPNGGLGTQETQYF.

In its sample, this clonotype was seen many times. V and J are TRBV6-1 and TRBJ2-7; 9 bases fit TRBD1. The CDR3 extends over 15 amino acids. Trimming removed 3 bases from V and 2 bases from J; junction bases left unmatched: 5. In germline, CDR1 is MNHNS, CDR2 SASEGT. CDR3 protein: CASSDPGTGTYEQYF. CDR3 coding DNA: TGTGCCAGCAGTGACCCCGGGACAGGGACCTACGAGCAGTACTTC.

This rearrangement joins TRBV7-2 to TRBJ2-3; 7 nucleotides align to TRBD2. Trimming removed 6 bases from V and 6 bases from J; junction bases left unmatched: 12. This CDR3 has 15 amino acids. Germline V lookup: CDR1 SGHTA, CDR2 FQGNSA. In DNA, the CDR3 is TGTGCCAGCAGATCCGGGAGGAGCACCGGGGATACGCAGTATTTT. Amino acids: CASRSGRSTGDTQYF.

Only a few counts were recorded for this clonotype. This sequence may be a read error, since a much larger clone differs from it by one base. The CDR3 carries no conserved terminal phenylalanine or tryptophan, so it likely arises from a read error. V gene TRBV9 combines with J gene TRBJ2-7; no definite D call. The germline CDR1 and CDR2 sequences are SGDLS and YYNGEE. The CDR3 length is 13 residues. The V end lost 0 bases, the J end lost 0 bases, and 4 bases lay between the germline ends. The CDR3 coding sequence is TGTGCCAGCAGCGTAGGGAGCTCCTACGAGCAGTACTCC. This encodes CASSVGSSYEQYS.

This clonotype appeared many times. This sequence may be a read error, since a much larger clone differs from it by one base. V is TRBV11-2 and J is TRBJ2-2; the D gene could be TRBD1 or TRBD2 (5 bases each). The V gene lost 7 bases and the J gene lost 4 bases, with 16 bases spanning the gap. This CDR3 has 15 amino acids. Germline V gives CDR1 SGHAT, CDR2 FQNNGV. Written as DNA, the CDR3 is TGTGCCAGCACCGCTTTAACGGGGACCACCGGGGAGCTGTTTTTT. This sequence encodes CASTALTGTTGELFF. Supplemented by reference TRBV11-2 and TRBJ2-2, the full variable domain reads EAGVAQSPRYKIIEKRQSVAFWCNPISGHATLYWYQQILGQGPKLLIQFQNNGVVDDSQLPKDRFSAERLKGVDSTLKIQPAKLEDSAVYLCASTALTGTTGELFFGEGSRLTVL.

Many counts were recorded for this clonotype. V usage is TRBV20-1 and J usage is TRBJ2-7, with a weak D call TRBD1 (6 bases). There are 13 residues in the CDR3. The V end was cut by 4 bases, the J end by 3 bases, with 13 bases between. CDR1 is DFQATT and CDR2 is SNEGSKA in the germline V gene (reference sequence). CDR3 sequence reads: CSATSGQRYEQYF. The CDR3 nucleotides read TGCAGTGCTACCTCCGGACAGCGCTACGAGCAGTACTTC.

The rearrangement links TRBV5-1 to TRBJ1-4; TRBD1 agrees at 8 bases. Germline CDR1 reads SGHRS; CDR2 reads YFSETQ. Trimming cost V 4 bases and J 7 bases; bases outside gene matches: 9. CDR3 length: 15 residues. In DNA form, the CDR3 reads TGCGCCAGCAGCGCGGGACCGGGACAGGCTGAAAAACTGTTTTTT. Its translation is CASSAGPGQAEKLFF.